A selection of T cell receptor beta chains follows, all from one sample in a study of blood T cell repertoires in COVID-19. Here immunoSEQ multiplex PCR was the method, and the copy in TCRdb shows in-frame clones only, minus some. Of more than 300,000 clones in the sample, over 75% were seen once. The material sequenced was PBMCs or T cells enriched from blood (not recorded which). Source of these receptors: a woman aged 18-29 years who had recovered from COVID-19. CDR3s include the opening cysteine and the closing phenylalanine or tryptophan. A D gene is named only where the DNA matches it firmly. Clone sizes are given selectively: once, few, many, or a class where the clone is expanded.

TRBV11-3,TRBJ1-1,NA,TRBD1,CASSQRRAGGTEAFF,TGTGCCAGCAGCCAGCGGCGGGCAGGGGGTACTGAAGCTTTCTTT
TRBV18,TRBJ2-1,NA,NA,CASSDTSYNEQFF,TGTGCCAGCTCGGACACTTCTTACAATGAGCAGTTCTTC
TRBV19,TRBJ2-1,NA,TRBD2,CATHLSGGVMNEQFF,TGTGCCACTCACCTCAGCGGGGGGGTCATGAATGAGCAGTTCTTC
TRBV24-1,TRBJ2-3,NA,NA,CATSDPSPRGRDTQYF,TGTGCCACCAGTGATCCATCCCCCAGGGGGAGGGATACGCAGTATTTT
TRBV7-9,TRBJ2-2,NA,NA,CASSPGLSANTGELFF,TGTGCCAGCAGCCCCGGACTCTCCGCGAACACCGGGGAGCTGTTTTTT
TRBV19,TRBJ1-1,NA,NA,CASTSADTEAFF,TGTGCCAGTACGAGTGCGGACACTGAAGCTTTCTTT
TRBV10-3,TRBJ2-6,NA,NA,CAISDNQQGSGANVLTF,TGTGCCATCAGTGACAACCAACAGGGTTCTGGGGCCAACGTCCTGACTTTC
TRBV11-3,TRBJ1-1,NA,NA,CASSLSPDSHAFF,TGTGCCAGCAGCCTTAGTCCGGACAGCCATGCTTTCTTT
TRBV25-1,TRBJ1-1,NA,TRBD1,CASGQGPETFF,TGTGCCAGCGGACAGGGACCGGAGACTTTCTTT
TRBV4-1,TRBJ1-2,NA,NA,CASSQAGQYGYTF,TGCGCCAGCAGCCAAGCCGGACAGTATGGCTACACCTTC
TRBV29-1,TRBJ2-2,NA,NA,CSVAPRQETGELFF,TGCAGCGTTGCCCCTAGACAGGAGACCGGGGAGCTGTTTTTT
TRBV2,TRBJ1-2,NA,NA,CASSEAEELGYTF,TGTGCCAGCAGTGAAGCAGAGGAACTTGGCTACACCTTC
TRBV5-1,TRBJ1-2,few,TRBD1,CASSPGTGRSYGYTF,TGCGCCAGCAGCCCCGGGACAGGGAGGAGCTATGGCTACACCTTC
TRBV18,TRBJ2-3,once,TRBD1,CASSPGQGVQHTQYF,TGTGCCAGCTCACCGGGACAGGGAGTTCAGCATACGCAGTATTTT
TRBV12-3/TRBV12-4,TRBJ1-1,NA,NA,CAIMGGARAEAFF,TGTGCCATCATGGGTGGAGCGCGCGCTGAAGCTTTCTTT
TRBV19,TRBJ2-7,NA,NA,CASSTEAGMTYEQYF,TGTGCCAGTAGTACTGAAGCGGGTATGACCTACGAGCAGTACTTC